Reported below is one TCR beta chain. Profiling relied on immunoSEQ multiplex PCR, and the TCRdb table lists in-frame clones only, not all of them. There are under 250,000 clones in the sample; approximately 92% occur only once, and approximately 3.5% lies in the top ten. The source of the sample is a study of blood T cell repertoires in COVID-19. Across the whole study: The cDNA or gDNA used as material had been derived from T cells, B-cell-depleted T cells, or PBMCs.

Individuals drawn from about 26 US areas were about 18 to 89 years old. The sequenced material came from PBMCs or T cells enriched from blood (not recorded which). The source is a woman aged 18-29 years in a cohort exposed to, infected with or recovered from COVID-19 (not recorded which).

This chain's CDR3 is CALRGQNTEAFF. CDR3 coding DNA: TGTGCCTTGCGGGGCCAAAACACTGAAGCTTTCTTT. The V gene is TRBV7-9, the J gene TRBJ1-1, with D possibly TRBD1 on 5 matching bases. Germline CDR1 reads SEHNR; CDR2 reads FQNEAQ (reference sequence). CDR3 length: 12 residues. The V and J ends lost 11 bases and 2 bases respectively, with 12 bases between them.